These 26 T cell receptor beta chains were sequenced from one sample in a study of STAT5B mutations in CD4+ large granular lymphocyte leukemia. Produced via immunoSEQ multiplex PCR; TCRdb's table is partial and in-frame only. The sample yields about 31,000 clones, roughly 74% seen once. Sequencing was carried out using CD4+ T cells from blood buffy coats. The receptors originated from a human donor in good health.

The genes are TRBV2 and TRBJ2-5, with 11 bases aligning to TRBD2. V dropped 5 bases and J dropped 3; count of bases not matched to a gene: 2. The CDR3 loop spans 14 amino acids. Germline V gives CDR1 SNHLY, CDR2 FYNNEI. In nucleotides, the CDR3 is TGTGCCAGCAGTAGGGGACTAGCGGAAGAGACCCAGTACTTC. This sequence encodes CASSRGLAEETQYF.

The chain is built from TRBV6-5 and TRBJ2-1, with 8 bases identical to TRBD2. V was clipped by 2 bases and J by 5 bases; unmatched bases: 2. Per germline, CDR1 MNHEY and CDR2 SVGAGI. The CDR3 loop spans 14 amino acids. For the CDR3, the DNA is TGTGCCAGCAGTTACAAACTAGCGGACAATGAGCAGTTCTTC. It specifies CASSYKLADNEQFF.

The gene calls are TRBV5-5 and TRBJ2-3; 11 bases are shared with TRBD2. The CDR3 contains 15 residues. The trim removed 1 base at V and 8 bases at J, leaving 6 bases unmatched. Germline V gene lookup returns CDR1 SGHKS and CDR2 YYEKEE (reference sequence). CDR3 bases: TGTGCCAGCAGCTTGTTGGGGACTAGCGGTGTTACGCAGTATTTT. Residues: CASSLLGTSGVTQYF.

Written as DNA, the CDR3 is TGTGCCTGGAGGACAGGGGGCGCAGATACGCAGTATTTT. Translation: CAWRTGGADTQYF. The V call is TRBV30, the J call TRBJ2-3; 10 nucleotides align to TRBD1. V lost 3 bases, J lost 4 bases, and 1 base stayed unmatched. There are 13 residues in the CDR3. Germline assignment: CDR1 GTSNPN and CDR2 SVGIG (reference sequence).

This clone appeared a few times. CDR3 bases: TGCGCCAGCAGCTCGGCCCGGACAGTCAACACTGAAGCTTTCTTT. Its translation is CASSSARTVNTEAFF. This rearrangement joins TRBV5-1 to TRBJ1-1; D is possibly TRBD1 (6 bases). The CDR3 runs to 15 residues. Germline V gene sequence: CDR1 SGHRS, CDR2 YFSETQ. Between the trimmed V and J ends, which lost 3 bases and 2 bases, there was a span of 14 bases. The whole variable domain, filled in from reference TRBV5-1 and TRBJ1-1, reads KAGVTQTPRYLIKTRGQQVTLSCSPISGHRSVSWYQQTPGQGLQFLFEYFSETQRNKGNFPGRFSGRQFSNSRSEMNVSTLELGDSALYLCASSSARTVNTEAFFGQGTRLTVV.

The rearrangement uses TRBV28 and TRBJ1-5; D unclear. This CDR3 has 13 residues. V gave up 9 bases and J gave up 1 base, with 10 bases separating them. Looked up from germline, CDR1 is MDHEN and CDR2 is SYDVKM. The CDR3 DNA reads TGTGCCAGTCATTCTTCGAGCAATCAGCCCCAGCATTTT. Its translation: CASHSSSNQPQHF.

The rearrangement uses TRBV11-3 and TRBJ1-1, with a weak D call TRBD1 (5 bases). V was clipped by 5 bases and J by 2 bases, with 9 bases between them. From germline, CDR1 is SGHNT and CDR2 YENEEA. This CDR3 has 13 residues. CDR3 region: CASSPQGNTEAFF. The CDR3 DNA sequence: TGTGCCAGCAGCCCCCAGGGTAACACTGAAGCTTTCTTT.

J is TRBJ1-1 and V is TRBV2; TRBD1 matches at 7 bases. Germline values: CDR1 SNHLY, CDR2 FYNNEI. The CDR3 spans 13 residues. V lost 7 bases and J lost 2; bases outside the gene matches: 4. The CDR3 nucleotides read TGTGCCAGCAAGACAGGGTATAACACTGAAGCTTTCTTT. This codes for CASKTGYNTEAFF.

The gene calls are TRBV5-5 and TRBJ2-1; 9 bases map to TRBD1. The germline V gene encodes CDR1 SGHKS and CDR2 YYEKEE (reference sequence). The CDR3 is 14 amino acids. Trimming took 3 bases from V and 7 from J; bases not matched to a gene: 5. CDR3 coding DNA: TGTGCCAGCAGCTATGGACAGGGGAGTAATGAGCAGTTCTTC. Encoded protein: CASSYGQGSNEQFF.

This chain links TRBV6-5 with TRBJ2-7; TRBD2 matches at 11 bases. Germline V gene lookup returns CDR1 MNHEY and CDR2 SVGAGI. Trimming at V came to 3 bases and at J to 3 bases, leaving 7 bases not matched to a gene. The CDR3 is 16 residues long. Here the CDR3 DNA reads TGTGCCAGCAGTTATGGGTTGGGGACTAGCGGCTACGAGCAGTACTTC. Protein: CASSYGLGTSGYEQYF.

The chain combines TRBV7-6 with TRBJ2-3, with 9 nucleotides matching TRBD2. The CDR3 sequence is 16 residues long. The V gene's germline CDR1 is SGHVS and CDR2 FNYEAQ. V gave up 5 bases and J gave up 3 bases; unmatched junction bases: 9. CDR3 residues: CASSRRAAGGTDTQYF. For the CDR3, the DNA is TGTGCCAGCAGCCGCCGAGCGGCGGGGGGGACAGATACGCAGTATTTT.

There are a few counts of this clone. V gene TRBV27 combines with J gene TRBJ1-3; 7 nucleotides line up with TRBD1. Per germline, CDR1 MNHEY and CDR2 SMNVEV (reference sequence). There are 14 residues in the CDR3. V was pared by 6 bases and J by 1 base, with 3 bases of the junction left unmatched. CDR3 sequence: CASSEGQSGNTIYF. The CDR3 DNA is TGTGCCAGCAGCGAGGGACAGTCTGGAAACACCATATATTTT.

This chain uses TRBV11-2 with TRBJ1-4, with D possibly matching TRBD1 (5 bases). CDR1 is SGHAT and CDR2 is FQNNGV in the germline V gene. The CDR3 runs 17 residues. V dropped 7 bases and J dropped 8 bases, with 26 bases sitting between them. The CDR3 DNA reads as TGTGCCAGCACCCGAGGGGACGAGGAGGCGTGGCACGAAAAACTGTTTTTT. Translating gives CASTRGDEEAWHEKLFF.

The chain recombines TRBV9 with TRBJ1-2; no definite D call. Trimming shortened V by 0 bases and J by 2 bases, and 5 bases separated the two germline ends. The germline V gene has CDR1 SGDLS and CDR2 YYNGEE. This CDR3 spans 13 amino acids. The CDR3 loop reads CASSVGENYGYTF. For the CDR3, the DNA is TGTGCCAGCAGCGTAGGAGAGAACTATGGCTACACCTTC.

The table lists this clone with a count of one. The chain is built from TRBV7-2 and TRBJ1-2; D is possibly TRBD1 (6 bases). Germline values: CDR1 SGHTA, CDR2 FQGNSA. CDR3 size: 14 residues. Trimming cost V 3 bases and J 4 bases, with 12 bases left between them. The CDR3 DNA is TGTGCCAGCAGCTTTGGAGGGGGGACCTATGGCTACACCTTC. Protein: CASSFGGGTYGYTF.

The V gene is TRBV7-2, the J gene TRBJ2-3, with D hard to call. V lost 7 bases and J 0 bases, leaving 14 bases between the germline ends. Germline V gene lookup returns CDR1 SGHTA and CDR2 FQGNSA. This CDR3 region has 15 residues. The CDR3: CASTSLPASTDTQYF. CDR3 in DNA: TGTGCCAGCACCTCCCTTCCGGCTAGCACAGATACGCAGTATTTT. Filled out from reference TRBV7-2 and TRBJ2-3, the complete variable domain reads GAGVSQSPSNKVTEKGKDVELRCDPISGHTALYWYRQSLGQGLEFLIYFQGNSAPDKSGLPSDRFSAERTGGSVSTLTIQRTQQEDSAVYLCASTSLPASTDTQYFGPGTRLTVL.

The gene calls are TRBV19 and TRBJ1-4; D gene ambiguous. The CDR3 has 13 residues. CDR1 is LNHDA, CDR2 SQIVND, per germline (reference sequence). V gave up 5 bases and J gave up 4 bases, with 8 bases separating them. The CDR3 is CASSAGFNEKLFF. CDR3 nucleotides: TGTGCCAGTAGTGCAGGTTTTAATGAAAAACTGTTTTTT.

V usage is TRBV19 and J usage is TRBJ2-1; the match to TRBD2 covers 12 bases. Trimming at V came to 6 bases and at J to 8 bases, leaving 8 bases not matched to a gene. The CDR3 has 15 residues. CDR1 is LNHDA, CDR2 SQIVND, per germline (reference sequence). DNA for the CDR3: TGTGCCAGTAGGGATCTAGCGGGAGGGCTCTATGAGCAGTTCTTC. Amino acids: CASRDLAGGLYEQFF.

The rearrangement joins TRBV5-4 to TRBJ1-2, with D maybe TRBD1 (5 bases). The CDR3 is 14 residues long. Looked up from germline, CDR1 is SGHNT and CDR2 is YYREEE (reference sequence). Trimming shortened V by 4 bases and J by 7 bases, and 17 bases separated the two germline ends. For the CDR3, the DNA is TGTGCCAGCAGCCTGTACCAAGGGGCGAGTGGCTACACCTTC. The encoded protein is CASSLYQGASGYTF.

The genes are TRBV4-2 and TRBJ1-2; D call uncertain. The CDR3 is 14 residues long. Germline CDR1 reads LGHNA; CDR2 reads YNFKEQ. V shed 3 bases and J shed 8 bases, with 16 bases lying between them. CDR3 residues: CASSQVLEGAGYTF. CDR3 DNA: TGTGCCAGCAGCCAGGTACTAGAAGGCGCCGGCTACACCTTC.

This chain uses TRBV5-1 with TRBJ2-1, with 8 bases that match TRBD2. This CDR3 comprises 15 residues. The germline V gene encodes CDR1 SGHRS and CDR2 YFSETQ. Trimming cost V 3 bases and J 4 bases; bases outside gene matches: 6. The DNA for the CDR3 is TGCGCCAGCAGCTCGGGAGGGGAATTGTACAATGAGCAGTTCTTC. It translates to CASSSGGELYNEQFF.

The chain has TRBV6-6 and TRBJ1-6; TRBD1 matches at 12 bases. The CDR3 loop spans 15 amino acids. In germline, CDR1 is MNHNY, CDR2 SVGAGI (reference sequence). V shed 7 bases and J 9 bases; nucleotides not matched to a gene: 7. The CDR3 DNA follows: TGTGCCAGCAAGGCCGGGACAGGGGGCAGTTCACCCCTCCACTTT. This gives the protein CASKAGTGGSSPLHF.

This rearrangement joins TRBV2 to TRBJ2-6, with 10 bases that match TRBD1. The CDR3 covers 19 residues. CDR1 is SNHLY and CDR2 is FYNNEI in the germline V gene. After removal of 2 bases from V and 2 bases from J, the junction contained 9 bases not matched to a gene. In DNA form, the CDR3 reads TGTGCCAGCAGTGAACGTTTTGGACAGGGGGTCCCTGGGGCCAACGTCCTGACTTTC. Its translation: CASSERFGQGVPGANVLTF.

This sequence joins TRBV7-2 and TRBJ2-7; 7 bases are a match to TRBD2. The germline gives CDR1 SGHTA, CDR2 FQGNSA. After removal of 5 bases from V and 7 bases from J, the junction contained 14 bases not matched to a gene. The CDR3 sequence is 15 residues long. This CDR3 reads CASSPRYAGVKEQYF. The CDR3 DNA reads TGTGCCAGCAGCCCCCGGTATGCGGGAGTAAAAGAGCAGTACTTC.

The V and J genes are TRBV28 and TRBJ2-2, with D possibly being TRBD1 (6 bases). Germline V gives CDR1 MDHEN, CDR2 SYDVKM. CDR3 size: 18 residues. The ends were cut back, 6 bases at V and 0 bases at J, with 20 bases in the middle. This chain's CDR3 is CASSRPPLGAPNTGELFF. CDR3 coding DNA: TGTGCCAGCAGCCGCCCCCCCTTGGGGGCGCCGAACACCGGGGAGCTGTTTTTT.

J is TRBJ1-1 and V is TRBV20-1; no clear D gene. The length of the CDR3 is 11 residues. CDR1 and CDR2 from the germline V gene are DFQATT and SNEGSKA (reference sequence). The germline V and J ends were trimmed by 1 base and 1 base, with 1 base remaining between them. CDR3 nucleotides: TGCAGTGCTAGAGCGAACACTGAAGCTTTCTTT. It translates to CSARANTEAFF.